Listed below are T cell receptor beta chains from one sample, sequenced in a study of response to subunit inactivated influenza vaccine. TCRdb analysed the RT-PCR reads with MiXCR anew, one entry per CDR3 protein. Of about 610,000 distinct CDR3 sequences listed, about 15% were seen once; the top ten hold roughly 10%. This specimen was PBMCs from blood, taken 11 to 12 days after vaccination. The receptor source for this set is a man aged 50-59 years who received an inactivated influenza vaccine. Each CDR3 is given with its conserved first and last residue. Fields, in order: clone size, J gene, V gene, CDR3 protein. Part of the rows lack a size; the others show once, few, many or a class for expanded clones.

-,TRBJ1-1,TRBV18,CASSPIRTNEAFF
few,TRBJ2-3,TRBV20-1,CSAGQIGTDTQYF
few,TRBJ2-5,TRBV9,CASSATSGKETQYF
few,TRBJ2-5,TRBV29-1,CSVVGLAEGRRETQYF
-,TRBJ1-1,TRBV4-2,CASMTGGTTEAFF
few,TRBJ2-1,TRBV21-1,CASSKGEPSGGPNNEQFF
-,TRBJ2-1,TRBV15,CATSTAGGYNEQFF
many,TRBJ2-3,TRBV4-1,CASSQQTGVTDTQYF
few,TRBJ1-1,TRBV5-4,CASTQFLGWGGAEAFF
few,TRBJ2-3,TRBV12-3/TRBV12-4,CASSGTADTQYF
-,TRBJ2-1,TRBV7-2,CASSIQSGGVPEQFF
few,TRBJ1-1,TRBV10-2,CASSDNGQGAFEAFF
few,TRBJ1-1,TRBV20-1,CSARRGASNGEAFF
-,TRBJ1-5,TRBV4-3,CASSQDRVGQPQHF
-,TRBJ1-2,TRBV20-1,CSAPPGQGANYGYTF
few,TRBJ1-1,TRBV7-9,CASSFRQGDTLNTEAFF
-,TRBJ2-7,TRBV14,CASSHARWRSSSYEQYF
few,TRBJ2-1,TRBV2,CASSVRQGGPSSYNEQFF
few,TRBJ1-3,TRBV7-9,CASSFQQASGNTIYF
-,TRBJ2-7,TRBV23-1,CASSIIDRDRLNLYEQYF
-,TRBJ2-2,TRBV12-3/TRBV12-4,CASSTRASGTFPGELFF
-,TRBJ2-3,TRBV3-1,CASSQMTNSQYF
-,TRBJ2-3,TRBV20-1,CSARDRDRGVTDTQYF
few,TRBJ2-1,TRBV28,CASRSSGQGSSEQFF
many,TRBJ2-3,TRBV5-1,CASSRGGWADTQYF
-,TRBJ1-1,TRBV15,CATSREAGRQGLAFF
many,TRBJ1-4,TRBV5-1,CASRRKSGEKLFF
few,TRBJ2-1,TRBV5-1,CASSLAPDIWTPYNEQFF
-,TRBJ1-5,TRBV5-6,CASSLGQGASQPQHF
-,TRBJ2-2,TRBV5-1,CASSLERYTGELFF
-,TRBJ2-1,TRBV12-3/TRBV12-4,CASSRTTSNEQFF